The 2 T cell receptor beta chains given below trace back to one sample, sequenced in a study of cytomegalovirus exposure and HLA in healthy donors. This PCR relied on a set of 60 Vbeta primers and 13 Jbeta primers. Some clones are missing from TCRdb's copy, which holds only in-frame ones; the method was immunoSEQ multiplex PCR. This sample has approximately 220,000 clones, with over 75% found just once. The sample was PBMCs. The source is a girl between 2 and 10 years old in good health and CMV-seronegative.

V usage is TRBV7-8 and J usage is TRBJ1-1, with TRBD1 identical over 9 bases. The germline V gene encodes CDR1 SGHVS and CDR2 FQNEAQ. V shed 3 bases, J shed 5 bases, and the junction held 10 bases outside the gene matches. The length of the CDR3 is 16 residues. CDR3 sequence: CASSFSVGTGWTEAFF. For the CDR3, the DNA is TGTGCCAGCAGCTTCTCCGTAGGGACAGGGTGGACTGAAGCTTTCTTT.

The gene calls are TRBV6-1 and TRBJ1-5; no definite D call. Germline CDR1 MNHNS, CDR2 SASEGT. The V end was cut by 5 bases, the J end by 5 bases, with 13 bases between. The CDR3 extends over 14 amino acids. The CDR3, as DNA: TGTGCCAGCAGTCGCGGCGGGCCGGATCAGCCCCAGCATTTT. Protein: CASSRGGPDQPQHF.